This TCR beta chain was obtained from a study of identical twins. V lost 6 bases, J lost 0 bases, and 12 bases lay in between. This CDR3 has 14 residues. Germline lookup yields CDR1 SEHNR and CDR2 FQNEAQ (reference sequence). One entry per CDR3 protein results from TCRdb running MiXCR on the 5' RACE reads. Of fewer than 500,000 distinct CDR3 sequences in the sample, 20% to 30% were seen once. The same sample was also studied in work on T cells expressing NK-cell markers. That paper notes: The study sequenced eight donors, seven HCMV-seropositive and one seronegative.

The material sequenced was CD4+ T cells sorted from blood. The rearrangement joins TRBV7-9 to TRBJ2-7; D not resolved. The TCR was taken from a woman between 18 and 30 years old in good health. For the CDR3, the DNA is TGTGCCAGCAGTAAACGCGGTCTCTCCTACGAGCAGTACTTC. It specifies CASSKRGLSYEQYF. The full variable domain, rest sourced from reference TRBV7-9 and TRBJ2-7, is DTGVSQNPRHKITKRGQNVTFRCDPISEHNRLYWYRQTLGQGPEFLTYFQNEAQLEKSRLLSDRFSAERPKGSFSTLEIQRTEQGDSAMYLCASSKRGLSYEQYFGPGTRLTVT.